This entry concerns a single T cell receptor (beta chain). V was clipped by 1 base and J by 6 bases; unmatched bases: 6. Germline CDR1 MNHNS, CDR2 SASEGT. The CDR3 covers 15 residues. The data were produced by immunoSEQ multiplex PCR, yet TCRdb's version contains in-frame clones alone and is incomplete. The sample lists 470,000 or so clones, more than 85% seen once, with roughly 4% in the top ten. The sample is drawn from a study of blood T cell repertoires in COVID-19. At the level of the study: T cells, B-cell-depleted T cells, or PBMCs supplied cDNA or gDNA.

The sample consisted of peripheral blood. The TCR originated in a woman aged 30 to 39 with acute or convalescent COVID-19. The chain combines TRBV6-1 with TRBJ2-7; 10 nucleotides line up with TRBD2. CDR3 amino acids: CASSEEVIAGGEQYF. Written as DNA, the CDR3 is TGTGCCAGCAGTGAAGAGGTGATAGCGGGAGGCGAGCAGTACTTC.